A single T cell receptor (beta chain) is shown here with its context. Sequenced by immunoSEQ multiplex PCR; TCRdb stores in-frame clones only, minus some. Among 99,000 or so clones listed, 90% to 95% were seen once. With V trimmed by 7 bases and J by 2 bases, 8 bases remained unmatched. The germline gives CDR1 SGHRS, CDR2 YFSETQ. This CDR3 contains 15 residues. The data stem from a study of OX40 agonist ivuxolimab in advanced cancers. At the level of the study: Participants, 70% to 90% male, averaged 60 years of age, ranging from about 23 to 80.

Here the sequenced sample was CD4+ or CD8+ T cells sorted from blood, taken in a trial of the OX40 agonist ivuxolimab. The TCR originated in an adult with an advanced solid tumor such as melanoma, head and neck, liver or kidney cancer. The chain couples TRBV5-1 to TRBJ2-7; 11 bases are a match to TRBD2. CDR3 residues: CASGPTSGIAYEQYF. CDR3 nucleotide sequence: TGCGCCAGCGGCCCGACTAGCGGGATAGCCTACGAGCAGTACTTC.